Below are 27 T cell receptor beta chains sequenced from a single sample in a study of T cell responses to AZD1222 COVID-19 vaccine (dated by TCRdb to 2020 to 2022). The library was obtained by the immunoSEQ multiplex PCR assay. This is the immuneACCESS table as TCRdb keeps it, with only in-frame sequences that have V and J called. A part of the clones is gone; compared with another copy, unresolved V genes explain less than half, and the rest is unexplained. The sample table contains 80,000 to 100,000 clones; only one count was recorded for over 75% of them. The top ten hold about 3.4% of the sample. Interpreted using the paper, the time point label stands for: about 28 days (+/-7) after the second vaccine dose. The sample consisted of peripheral blood, taken 28 days after the second AZD1222 dose. These receptors originate from an adult who received the AZD1222 COVID-19 vaccine.

The rearrangement joins TRBV29-1 to TRBJ1-1; D gene ambiguous. Per germline, CDR1 SQVTM and CDR2 ANQGSEA. CDR3 size: 14 residues. The ends were cut back, 6 bases at V and 0 bases at J, with 14 bases in the middle. The CDR3 region has the DNA TGCAGCGTCAGTAGACGGATCATGAACACTGAAGCTTTCTTT. Amino acids: CSVSRRIMNTEAFF.

The chain has TRBV20-1 and TRBJ1-1, with D perhaps TRBD1 (5 bases). This CDR3 contains 14 residues. The germline V gene encodes CDR1 DFQATT and CDR2 SNEGSKA (reference sequence). Trimming removed 3 bases at V and 4 bases at J, with 15 bases between. The CDR3 loop is CSASPGGMATEAFF. The CDR3 DNA sequence: TGCAGTGCTAGTCCCGGGGGTATGGCCACTGAAGCTTTCTTT.

The chain links TRBV2 to TRBJ1-6, with 7 nucleotides matching TRBD1. The CDR3 consists of 17 residues. Trimming took 3 bases from V and 0 from J; bases not matched to a gene: 5. The germline CDR1 and CDR2 sequences are SNHLY and FYNNEI. The CDR3 loop is CASSDGTESSYNSPLHF. DNA of the CDR3: TGTGCCAGCAGTGATGGGACAGAGAGCTCCTATAATTCACCCCTCCACTTT.

The chain is built from TRBV4-2 and TRBJ2-7; 13 bases match TRBD2. Trimming at V came to 3 bases and at J to 7 bases, leaving 21 bases not matched to a gene. The CDR3 sequence is 20 residues long. Germline V CDR1 and CDR2: LGHNA, YNFKEQ. The CDR3 sequence: CASSQGRRGLAGTREKEQYF. CDR3 nucleotides: TGTGCCAGCAGCCAGGGCAGACGGGGACTAGCGGGGACCCGTGAAAAAGAGCAGTACTTC.

The table lists this clone with a count of one. The chain has TRBV19 and TRBJ2-2; 7 bases are a match to TRBD1. V shed 6 bases and J 1 base; nucleotides not matched to a gene: 5. The CDR3 contains 15 residues. From germline, CDR1 is LNHDA and CDR2 SQIVND (reference sequence). The CDR3 loop reads CASSRQGWNTGELFF. The CDR3 DNA reads as TGTGCCAGTAGCAGACAGGGATGGAACACCGGGGAGCTGTTTTTT.

CDR3 residues: CASSPGTGGVKAFF. CDR3 coding DNA: TGTGCCAGCAGCCCCGGGACAGGGGGCGTCAAAGCTTTCTTT. The rearrangement links TRBV28 to TRBJ1-1, with 12 bases identical to TRBD1. From germline, CDR1 is MDHEN and CDR2 SYDVKM. V trimming: 6 bases; J trimming: 9 bases; junction bases outside the gene matches: 8. This CDR3 contains 14 residues. The full variable domain, its missing parts supplied by reference TRBV28 and TRBJ1-1, is DVKVTQSSRYLVKRTGEKVFLECVQDMDHENMFWYRQDPGLGLRLIYFSYDVKMKEKGDIPEGYSVSREKKERFSLILESASTNQTSMYLCASSPGTGGVKAFFGQGTRLTVV.

The chain recombines TRBV5-6 with TRBJ2-5; D is perhaps TRBD1 (6 bases). CDR3 length: 13 amino acids. V lost 2 bases to trimming and J lost 2 bases, with 7 bases between them. Germline CDR1 is SGHDT and CDR2 is YYEEEE. CDR3 DNA sequence: TGTGCCAGCAGCTTCACAGGGCAAGAGACCCAGTACTTC. It is translated as CASSFTGQETQYF.

The chain employs TRBV5-6 and TRBJ2-3; 7 bases match TRBD1. V was pared by 4 bases and J by 0 bases, with 5 bases of the junction left unmatched. The CDR3 contains 15 residues. Germline values: CDR1 SGHDT, CDR2 YYEEEE. CDR3 sequence: CASSPGTVSTDTQYF. The CDR3 DNA reads TGTGCCAGCAGCCCCGGGACAGTTAGCACAGATACGCAGTATTTT.

The chain employs TRBV5-6 and TRBJ1-3; TRBD1 aligns across 10 bases. The CDR3 consists of 16 residues. Germline V gene data show CDR1 as SGHDT and CDR2 as YYEEEE. Unmatched junction bases numbered 4, after V lost 4 bases and J lost 0 bases. CDR3 loop: CASSAGQGGSGNTIYF. DNA for the CDR3: TGTGCCAGCAGCGCTGGACAGGGGGGCTCTGGAAACACCATATATTTT.

This rearrangement joins TRBV4-3 to TRBJ2-2; 12 bases are shared with TRBD2. V dropped 3 bases and J dropped 0; count of bases not matched to a gene: 14. This CDR3 spans 21 amino acids. The V gene's germline CDR1 is LGHNA and CDR2 YSLEER. CDR3 bases: TGCGCCAGCAGCCAGGAACTAGCGGGAGGTACCATAACTTCGAACACCGGGGAGCTGTTTTTT. Its protein product is CASSQELAGGTITSNTGELFF.

V and J are TRBV2 and TRBJ1-5; 8 bases map to TRBD1. The germline gives CDR1 SNHLY, CDR2 FYNNEI. The CDR3 has 13 amino acids. V shed 7 bases, J shed 6 bases, and the junction held 5 bases outside the gene matches. CDR3 sequence reads: CASTQGASQPQHF. The CDR3, as DNA: TGTGCCAGCACCCAGGGGGCCTCTCAGCCCCAGCATTTT.

The rearrangement joins TRBV23-1 to TRBJ2-5; 12 bases align to TRBD2. TRBV23-1 is labeled an ORF, and its function is uncertain. The length of the CDR3 is 19 residues. After removal of 0 bases from V and 5 bases from J, the junction contained 13 bases not matched to a gene. CDR3 residues: CASSQSGLAGGPWGETQYF. Written as DNA, the CDR3 is TGCGCCAGCAGTCAATCGGGCCTAGCGGGAGGGCCGTGGGGGGAGACCCAGTACTTC.

V usage is TRBV12-3 or TRBV12-4 and J usage is TRBJ2-2; D ambiguous. V was clipped by 7 bases and J by 6 bases, with 9 bases between them. This CDR3 has 12 amino acids. The CDR3 here is CASKDGSGELFF. In DNA, the CDR3 is TGTGCCAGCAAAGATGGTTCCGGGGAGCTGTTTTTT.

The chain is built from TRBV5-4 and TRBJ2-3, with 8 nucleotides matching TRBD2. This CDR3 contains 16 residues. Trimming at V came to 4 bases and at J to 4 bases, leaving 11 bases not matched to a gene. Per germline, CDR1 SGHNT and CDR2 YYREEE (reference sequence). The CDR3 loop reads CASSRGAREVADTQYF. The CDR3 DNA follows: TGTGCCAGCAGCCGCGGGGCGCGGGAGGTGGCAGATACGCAGTATTTT.

The chain is built from TRBV6-6 and TRBJ2-2, with 8 bases aligning to TRBD2. The CDR3 contains 18 residues. Germline V lookup: CDR1 MNHNY, CDR2 SVGAGI (reference sequence). V lost 5 bases, J lost 5 bases, and 16 bases stayed unmatched. The CDR3 DNA reads as TGTGCCAGCAGTCCATCAGAATTAGCGGGATTGCGGACCGGGGAGCTGTTTTTT. Translation: CASSPSELAGLRTGELFF.

The chain couples TRBV19 to TRBJ1-6; D is ambiguous. V lost 2 bases and J lost 0, with 11 bases in between. Germline CDR1 LNHDA, CDR2 SQIVND (reference sequence). The CDR3 is 17 amino acids. As DNA, the CDR3 is TGTGCCAGTAGTATAAACAGCCCGAGCTCCTATAATTCACCCCTCCACTTT. This translates into CASSINSPSSYNSPLHF.

This chain connects TRBV27 to TRBJ2-3; 8 bases align to TRBD2. J lost 1 base, V lost 2 bases, and 2 bases had no gene match. The germline CDR1 and CDR2 sequences are MNHEY and SMNVEV (reference sequence). The CDR3 contains 15 residues. The CDR3 DNA is TGTGCCAGCAGTTTACCCGGGGGGGGCACAGATACGCAGTATTTT. Protein: CASSLPGGGTDTQYF.

The chain links TRBV3-1 (or the pseudogene TRBV3-2) to TRBJ1-5; D is uncertain. From germline, CDR1 is LGHDT and CDR2 YNNKEL (reference sequence). The germline V and J ends were trimmed by 3 bases and 2 bases, with 11 bases remaining between them. This CDR3 has 15 amino acids. The CDR3 loop is CASSQTGLRNQPQHF. The CDR3 DNA reads TGTGCCAGCAGCCAGACGGGCCTTCGCAATCAGCCCCAGCATTTT.

The chain has TRBV6-2 or TRBV6-3 and TRBJ1-5, with D possibly TRBD1 on 5 matching bases. This CDR3 contains 16 residues. The V gene lost 5 bases and the J gene lost 0 bases, with 14 bases spanning the gap. Per the germline V gene, CDR1 is MNHEY and CDR2 is SVGEGT. DNA for the CDR3: TGTGCCAGCAGTACCCGGACAAGATATAGCAATCAGCCCCAGCATTTT. Encoded protein: CASSTRTRYSNQPQHF.

This sequence joins TRBV5-4 and TRBJ2-1; 8 nucleotides line up with TRBD1. The CDR3 totals 13 residues. The V gene end was trimmed by 3 bases and the J gene end by 10 bases; junction bases not matched to a gene: 6. CDR1 SGHNT and CDR2 YYREEE come from the germline V gene (reference sequence). The DNA of the CDR3 is TGTGCCAGCAGCTCCTACAGGGGGACCGAGCAGTTCTTC. Its translation is CASSSYRGTEQFF.

This chain joins TRBV11-2 and TRBJ2-2; D perhaps matches TRBD1 (6 bases). The V end was cut by 5 bases, the J end by 0 bases, with 10 bases between. Germline V gene lookup returns CDR1 SGHAT and CDR2 FQNNGV. This CDR3 region has 15 residues. The CDR3 loop is CASSADRPNTGELFF. CDR3 sequence (DNA): TGTGCCAGCAGCGCAGACAGGCCGAACACCGGGGAGCTGTTTTTT.

In this sample, this clone turned up once. The genes are TRBV5-4 and TRBJ2-6, with a weak D call TRBD1 (5 bases). The V gene's germline CDR1 is SGHNT and CDR2 YYREEE (reference sequence). V lost 4 bases and J lost 4, with 12 bases in between. This CDR3 region has 15 residues. CDR3 nucleotide sequence: TGTGCCAGCAGCCGTGGGGCGGAGGGGGCCAACGTCCTGACTTTC. It encodes CASSRGAEGANVLTF.

This chain joins TRBV4-1 and TRBJ2-7, with D possibly matching TRBD1 (6 bases). V lost 4 bases, J lost 4 bases, and 11 bases lay in between. CDR1 MGHRA and CDR2 YSYEKL come from the germline V gene. This CDR3 region has 13 residues. The CDR3 DNA reads TGCGCCAGCAGCCTAAGACAGGCGTACGAGCAGTACTTC. As protein: CASSLRQAYEQYF.

The chain uses TRBV29-1 and TRBJ2-7, with 8 bases that match TRBD2. The CDR3 has 14 amino acids. Germline values: CDR1 SQVTM, CDR2 ANQGSEA. V trimming: 6 bases; J trimming: 0 bases; junction bases outside the gene matches: 7. CDR3 residues: CSVKGSGSSYEQYF. CDR3 nucleotides: TGCAGCGTCAAGGGCAGCGGGAGCTCCTACGAGCAGTACTTC.

V is TRBV5-1 and J is TRBJ1-4; D not certain. CDR1 SGHRS and CDR2 YFSETQ come from the germline V gene. The CDR3 length is 14 residues. The V end lost 2 bases, the J end lost 8 bases, and 13 bases lay between the germline ends. The CDR3 coding sequence is TGCGCCAGCAGCTTTAATAACGTGGACGAAAAACTGTTTTTT. This codes for CASSFNNVDEKLFF.

The V and J genes are TRBV30 and TRBJ2-3, with unresolved D. The V end was cut by 4 bases, the J end by 4 bases, with 6 bases between. CDR1 GTSNPN and CDR2 SVGIG come from the germline V gene (reference sequence). The CDR3 length is 11 residues. CDR3 coding DNA: TGTGCCTGGAATCTAGCAGATACGCAGTATTTT. The encoded protein is CAWNLADTQYF.

The chain joins TRBV18 to TRBJ1-2; 8 bases are a match to TRBD1. CDR1 is KGHSH and CDR2 is LQKENI in the germline V gene. CDR3 length equals 14 residues. V lost 5 bases, J lost 7 bases, and 9 bases stayed unmatched. CDR3 region: CASSATTGDGGYTF. The CDR3 DNA follows: TGTGCCAGCTCAGCAACGACAGGGGACGGTGGCTACACCTTC.